This T cell receptor (beta chain) is from a study of blood T cell repertoires in COVID-19. As for the study in general: Sources were T cells, B-cell-depleted T cells, or PBMCs; the material itself was cDNA or gDNA.

In the source study's methods: Reference gene primer amplification yielded estimated nucleated cell counts. Sequencing was performed with immunoSEQ multiplex PCR; in TCRdb, only in-frame clones are kept and a portion is missing. V, J and clone size are taken as reported in that table, and D and trimming were inferred from the DNA itself. The sample has 300,000 or so clones, around 87% seen once. The receptor was derived from a woman in her thirties or forties who had recovered from COVID-19. Specimen: peripheral blood.

The CDR3 protein is CASSQVVLGLAGGTGELFF. The CDR3 DNA sequence: TGCGCCAGCAGCCAAGTTGTGTTGGGACTAGCAGGAGGCACCGGGGAGCTGTTTTTT. V gene TRBV4-3 combines with J gene TRBJ2-2, with 9 bases aligning to TRBD2. V lost 1 base and J lost 4; bases outside the gene matches: 13. This CDR3 is 19 amino acids long. Looked up from germline, CDR1 is LGHNA and CDR2 is YSLEER.